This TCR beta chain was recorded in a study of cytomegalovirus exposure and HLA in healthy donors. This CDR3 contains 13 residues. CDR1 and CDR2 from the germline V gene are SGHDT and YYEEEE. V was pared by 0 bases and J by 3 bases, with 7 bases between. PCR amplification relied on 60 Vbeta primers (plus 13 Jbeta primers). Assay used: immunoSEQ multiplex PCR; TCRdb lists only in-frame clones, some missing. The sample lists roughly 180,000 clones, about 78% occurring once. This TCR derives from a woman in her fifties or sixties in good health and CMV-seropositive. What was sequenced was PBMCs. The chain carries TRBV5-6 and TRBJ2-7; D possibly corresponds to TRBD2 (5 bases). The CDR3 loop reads CASSLGGYYEQYF. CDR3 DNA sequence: TGTGCCAGCAGCTTGGGCGGGTACTACGAGCAGTACTTC. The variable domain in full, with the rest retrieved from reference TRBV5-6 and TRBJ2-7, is DAGVTQSPTHLIKTRGQQVTLRCSPKSGHDTVSWYQQALGQGPQFIFQYYEEEERQRGNFPDRFSGHQFPNYSSELNVNALLLGDSALYLCASSLGGYYEQYFGPGTRLTVT.